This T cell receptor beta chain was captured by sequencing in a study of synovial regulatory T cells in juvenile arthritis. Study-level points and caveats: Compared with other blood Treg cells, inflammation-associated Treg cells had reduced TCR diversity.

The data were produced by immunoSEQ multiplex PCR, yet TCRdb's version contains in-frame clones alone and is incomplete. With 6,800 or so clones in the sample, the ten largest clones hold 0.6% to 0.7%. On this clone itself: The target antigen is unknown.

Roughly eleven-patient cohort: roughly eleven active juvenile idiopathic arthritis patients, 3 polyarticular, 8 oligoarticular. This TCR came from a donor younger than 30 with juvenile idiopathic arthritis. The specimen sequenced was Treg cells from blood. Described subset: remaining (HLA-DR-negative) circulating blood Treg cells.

This CDR3 is CASSVGRESYEQYF. This chain joins TRBV6-1 and TRBJ2-7; TCRdb picks TRBD2, but there is no DNA to check that call. The CDR3 is made up of 14 amino acids. No DNA was logged. Per the germline V gene, CDR1 is MNHNS and CDR2 is SASEGT.